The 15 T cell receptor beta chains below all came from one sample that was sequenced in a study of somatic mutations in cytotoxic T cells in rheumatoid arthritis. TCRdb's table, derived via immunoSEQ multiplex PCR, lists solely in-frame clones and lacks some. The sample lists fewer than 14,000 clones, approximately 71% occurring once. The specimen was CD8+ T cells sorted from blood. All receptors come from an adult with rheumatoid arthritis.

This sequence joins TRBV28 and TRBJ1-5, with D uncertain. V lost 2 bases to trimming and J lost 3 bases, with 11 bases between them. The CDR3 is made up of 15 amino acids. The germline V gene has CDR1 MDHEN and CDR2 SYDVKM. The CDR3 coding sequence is TGTGCCAGCAGTTTAGTATCGGCTAACAATCAGCCCCAGCATTTT. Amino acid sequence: CASSLVSANNQPQHF.

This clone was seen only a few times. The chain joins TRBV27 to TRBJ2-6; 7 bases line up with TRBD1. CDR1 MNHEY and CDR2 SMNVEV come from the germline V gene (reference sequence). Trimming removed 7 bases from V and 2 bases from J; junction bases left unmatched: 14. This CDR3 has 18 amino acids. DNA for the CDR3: TGTGCCAGCACCCTCTCTGTAACAGGGGAAACTGGGGCCAACGTCCTGACTTTC. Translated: CASTLSVTGETGANVLTF.

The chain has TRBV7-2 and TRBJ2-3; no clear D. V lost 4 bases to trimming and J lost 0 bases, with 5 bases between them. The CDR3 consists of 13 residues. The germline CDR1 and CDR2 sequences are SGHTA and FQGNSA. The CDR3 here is CASSSDSTDTQYF. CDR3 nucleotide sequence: TGTGCCAGCAGCTCAGACAGCACAGATACGCAGTATTTT.

The CDR3 bases are TGTGCCAGCAGCGTAGAGGGGGCTGGGGGTGAAAAACTGTTTTTT. This translates into CASSVEGAGGEKLFF. The rearrangement uses TRBV9 and TRBJ1-4, with 7 bases fitting TRBD1. The germline CDR1 and CDR2 sequences are SGDLS and YYNGEE. Trimming removed 0 bases from V and 7 bases from J; junction bases left unmatched: 6. The CDR3 has 15 amino acids.

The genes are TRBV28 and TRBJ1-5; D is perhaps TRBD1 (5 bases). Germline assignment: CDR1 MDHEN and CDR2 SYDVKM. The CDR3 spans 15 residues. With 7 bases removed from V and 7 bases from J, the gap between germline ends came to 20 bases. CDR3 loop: CASNPGGLGHQPQHF. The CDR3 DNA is TGTGCCAGCAACCCGGGGGGATTAGGGCACCAGCCCCAGCATTTT.

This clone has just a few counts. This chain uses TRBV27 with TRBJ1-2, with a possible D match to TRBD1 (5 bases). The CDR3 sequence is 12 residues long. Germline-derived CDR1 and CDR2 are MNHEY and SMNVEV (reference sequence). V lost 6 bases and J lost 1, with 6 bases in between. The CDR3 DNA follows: TGTGCCAGCAGGGGGCTTAACTATGGCTACACCTTC. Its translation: CASRGLNYGYTF.

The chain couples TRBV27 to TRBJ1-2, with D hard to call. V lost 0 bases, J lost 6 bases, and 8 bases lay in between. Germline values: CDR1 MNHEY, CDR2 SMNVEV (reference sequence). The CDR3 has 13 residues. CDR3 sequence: CASSLSTDNGYTF. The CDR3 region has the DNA TGTGCCAGCAGTTTATCCACAGACAATGGCTACACCTTC.

The CDR3 bases are TGTGCCAGCACTACCCCTGGGGGGCTGCGCAAGCATTTT. It is translated as CASTTPGGLRKHF. The rearrangement joins TRBV28 to TRBJ1-5; D perhaps matches TRBD1 (6 bases). V lost 7 bases to trimming and J lost 14 bases, with 21 bases between them. Looked up from germline, CDR1 is MDHEN and CDR2 is SYDVKM. The CDR3 is 13 residues long.

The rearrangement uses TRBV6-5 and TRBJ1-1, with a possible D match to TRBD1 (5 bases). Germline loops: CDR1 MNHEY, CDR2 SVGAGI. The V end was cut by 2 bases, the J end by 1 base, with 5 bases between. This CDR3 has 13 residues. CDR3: CASSYGQNTEAFF. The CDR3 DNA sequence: TGTGCCAGCAGTTACGGACAGAACACTGAAGCTTTCTTT.

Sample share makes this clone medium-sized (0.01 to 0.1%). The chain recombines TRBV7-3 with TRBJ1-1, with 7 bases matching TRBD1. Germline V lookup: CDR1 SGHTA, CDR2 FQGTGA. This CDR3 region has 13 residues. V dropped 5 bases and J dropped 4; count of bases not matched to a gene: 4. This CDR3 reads CASSLSGGTEAFF. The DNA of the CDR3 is TGTGCCAGCAGCCTGTCAGGGGGCACTGAAGCTTTCTTT.

The CDR3 is CAIRPDREPYEQYF. The CDR3, as DNA: TGTGCCATCAGGCCTGACAGGGAGCCCTACGAGCAGTACTTC. V usage is TRBV10-3 and J usage is TRBJ2-7; the match to TRBD1 covers 7 bases. Germline lookup yields CDR1 ENHRY and CDR2 SYGVKD. The CDR3 has 14 residues. J was trimmed by 2 bases and V by 6 bases; bases with no gene match: 7.

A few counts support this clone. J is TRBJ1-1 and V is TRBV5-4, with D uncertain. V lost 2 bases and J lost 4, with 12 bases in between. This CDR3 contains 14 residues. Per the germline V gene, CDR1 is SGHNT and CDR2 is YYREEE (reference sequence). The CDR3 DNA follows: TGTGCCAGCAGCTTTCCCCTCACTCCCACTGAAGCTTTCTTT. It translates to CASSFPLTPTEAFF.

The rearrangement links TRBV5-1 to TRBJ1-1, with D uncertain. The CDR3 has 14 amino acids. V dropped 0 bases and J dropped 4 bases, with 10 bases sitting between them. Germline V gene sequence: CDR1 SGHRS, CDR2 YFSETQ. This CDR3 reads CASSLAGRPTEAFF. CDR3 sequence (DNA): TGCGCCAGCAGCTTGGCCGGGAGGCCCACTGAAGCTTTCTTT. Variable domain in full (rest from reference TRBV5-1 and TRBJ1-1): KAGVTQTPRYLIKTRGQQVTLSCSPISGHRSVSWYQQTPGQGLQFLFEYFSETQRNKGNFPGRFSGRQFSNSRSEMNVSTLELGDSALYLCASSLAGRPTEAFFGQGTRLTVV.

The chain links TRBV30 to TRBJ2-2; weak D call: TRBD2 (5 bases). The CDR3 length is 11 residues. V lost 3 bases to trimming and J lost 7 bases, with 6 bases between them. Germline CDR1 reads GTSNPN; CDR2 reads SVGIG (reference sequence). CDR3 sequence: CAWSAGGELFF. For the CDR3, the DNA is TGTGCCTGGAGCGCGGGCGGGGAGCTGTTTTTT.

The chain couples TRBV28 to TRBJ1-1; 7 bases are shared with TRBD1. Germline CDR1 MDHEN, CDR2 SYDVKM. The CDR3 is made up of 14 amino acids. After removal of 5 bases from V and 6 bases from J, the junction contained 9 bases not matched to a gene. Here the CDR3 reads CASSRQGSFSEAFF. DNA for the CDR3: TGTGCCAGCAGTAGACAGGGTTCCTTTTCTGAAGCTTTCTTT.